This passage covers 21 T cell receptor beta chains from one sample sequenced in a study of blood T cell repertoires in COVID-19. Sequencing used immunoSEQ multiplex PCR; TCRdb keeps in-frame clones, though not all of them. The sample comprises 100,000 or so clones, around 81% of which are singletons, and around two fifths rests with the top ten. The specimen sequenced was peripheral blood. These receptors came from a man older than 75 with acute or convalescent COVID-19.

This clone was detected once. V gene TRBV18 combines with J gene TRBJ1-6; D gene unclear. V lost 4 bases and J 7 bases, leaving 11 bases between the germline ends. The CDR3 totals 14 residues. Germline loops: CDR1 KGHSH, CDR2 LQKENI. The chain's CDR3 is CASSQDGRNSPLHF. The CDR3 nucleotides are TGTGCCAGCTCACAGGACGGGAGAAATTCACCCCTCCACTTT. Full variable domain (outside the CDR3, taken from reference TRBV18 and TRBJ1-6): NAGVMQNPRHLVRRRGQEARLRCSPMKGHSHVYWYRQLPEEGLKFMVYLQKENIIDESGMPKERFSAEFPKEGPSILRIQQVVRGDSAAYFCASSQDGRNSPLHFGNGTRLTVT.

J is TRBJ2-1 and V is TRBV10-2; D possibly corresponds to TRBD2 (6 bases). Trimming left V 3 bases short and J 0 bases short, with 12 bases between. Looked up from germline, CDR1 is WSHSY and CDR2 is SAAADI. The CDR3 loop spans 16 amino acids. The CDR3 region is CASSDLTRGSYNEQFF. CDR3 sequence (DNA): TGCGCCAGCAGTGACCTGACTAGAGGCTCCTACAATGAGCAGTTCTTC.

The chain links TRBV7-3 to TRBJ2-3; 11 positions match TRBD2. The CDR3 consists of 16 residues. After removal of 1 base from V and 5 bases from J, the junction contained 5 bases not matched to a gene. Germline-derived CDR1 and CDR2 are SGHTA and FQGTGA. In DNA, the CDR3 is TGTGCCAGCAGCTTAAGGCCCGGGACTAGCGGAGATACGCAGTATTTT. It translates to CASSLRPGTSGDTQYF.

V and J are TRBV4-3 and TRBJ2-5; TRBD1 matches 12 bases. Germline V gene sequence: CDR1 LGHNA, CDR2 YSLEER. The CDR3 loop spans 14 amino acids. J gave up 5 bases and V 5 bases, and 3 bases lay outside the gene matches. Here the CDR3 reads CASSEGTGGETQYF. DNA of the CDR3: TGCGCCAGCAGCGAGGGGACAGGGGGCGAGACCCAGTACTTC.

The gene calls are TRBV18 and TRBJ2-3; tentatively, D is TRBD2 (5 bases). The CDR3 extends over 15 amino acids. From germline, CDR1 is KGHSH and CDR2 LQKENI. V lost 3 bases and J lost 3, with 13 bases in between. The CDR3 DNA sequence: TGTGCCAGCTCACCCGGGTATGGAGGAACAGATACGCAGTATTTT. Residues: CASSPGYGGTDTQYF.

This chain connects TRBV11-2 to TRBJ2-7; D not resolved. Trimming shortened V by 5 bases and J by 4 bases, and 12 bases separated the two germline ends. Germline V CDR1 and CDR2: SGHAT, FQNNGV. CDR3 length: 13 residues. The CDR3 DNA reads TGTGCCAGCAGCCGAAACACAGATTACGAGCAGTACTTC. It is translated as CASSRNTDYEQYF.

J is TRBJ1-2 and V is TRBV30; no firm D call. CDR3 length: 13 residues. V was pared by 5 bases and J by 5 bases, with 15 bases between. From germline, CDR1 is GTSNPN and CDR2 SVGIG (reference sequence). The CDR3: CAWDLTSGYGYTF. CDR3 DNA sequence: TGTGCCTGGGATCTAACCTCGGGGTATGGCTACACCTTC.

The J gene is TRBJ2-1, the V gene TRBV19, with TRBD2 identical over 10 bases. Germline CDR1 LNHDA, CDR2 SQIVND (reference sequence). Trimming at V came to 6 bases and at J to 3 bases, leaving 5 bases not matched to a gene. This CDR3 contains 15 residues. The CDR3 sequence is CASRGPSGSYNEQFF. The CDR3 coding sequence is TGTGCCAGTAGGGGCCCTAGCGGGAGCTACAATGAGCAGTTCTTC. The full variable domain, its missing parts supplied by reference TRBV19 and TRBJ2-1, is DGGITQSPKYLFRKEGQNVTLSCEQNLNHDAMYWYRQDPGQGLRLIYYSQIVNDFQKGDIAEGYSVSREKKESFPLTVTSAQKNPTAFYLCASRGPSGSYNEQFFGPGTRLTVL.

This rearrangement joins TRBV27 to TRBJ2-4; D gene unclear. The CDR3 loop spans 14 amino acids. Germline CDR1 and CDR2: MNHEY and SMNVEV (reference sequence). Trimming shortened V by 6 bases and J by 0 bases, and 9 bases separated the two germline ends. CDR3 DNA: TGTGCCAGCAGCTTTAGAGGAGCCAAAAACATTCAGTACTTC. Translating it yields CASSFRGAKNIQYF.

CDR3 DNA: TGTGCCAGCAGCTTAGCGGTCAGGGGCACTGAAGCTTTCTTT. As protein: CASSLAVRGTEAFF. The V and J genes are TRBV7-2 and TRBJ1-1, with a possible D match to TRBD1 (6 bases). The CDR3 has 14 amino acids. Germline V lookup: CDR1 SGHTA, CDR2 FQGNSA. The germline V and J ends were trimmed by 0 bases and 4 bases, with 9 bases remaining between them.

The chain combines TRBV29-1 with TRBJ1-4; no clear D. The CDR3 is 13 residues long. Trimming stripped 6 bases from V and 7 bases from J, with 15 bases between. CDR1 is SQVTM and CDR2 is ANQGSEA in the germline V gene. The CDR3 DNA sequence: TGCAGCGTAAAACCCACGTCGGGTGAAAAACTGTTTTTT. It yields the protein CSVKPTSGEKLFF. The whole variable domain, filled in from reference TRBV29-1 and TRBJ1-4, reads SAVISQKPSRDICQRGTSLTIQCQVDSQVTMMFWYRQQPGQSLTLIATANQGSEATYESGFVIDKFPISRPNLTFSTLTVSNMSPEDSSIYLCSVKPTSGEKLFFGSGTQLSVL.

Here the CDR3 DNA reads TGTGCCAGCAGCCAAGGGTCGCGACAGGAGAGCTCTGGGGCCAACGTCCTGACTTTC. It is translated as CASSQGSRQESSGANVLTF. J is TRBJ2-6 and V is TRBV3-1 (or the pseudogene TRBV3-2); possible D gene TRBD1, 6 bases. Trimming took 1 base from V and 0 from J, leaving 16 bases between them. Germline loops: CDR1 LGHDT, CDR2 YNNKEL (reference sequence). The CDR3 loop spans 19 amino acids.

The V gene is TRBV7-9, the J gene TRBJ2-7, with 8 nucleotides matching TRBD1. This CDR3 comprises 13 residues. Germline lookup yields CDR1 SEHNR and CDR2 FQNEAQ (reference sequence). Trimming took 5 bases from V and 5 from J; bases not matched to a gene: 5. The chain's CDR3 is CASSGTGTNEQYF. The DNA of the CDR3 is TGTGCCAGCAGCGGGACAGGTACGAACGAGCAGTACTTC. Together with reference TRBV7-9 and TRBJ2-7, the CDR3 gives the full variable domain: DTGVSQNPRHKITKRGQNVTFRCDPISEHNRLYWYRQTLGQGPEFLTYFQNEAQLEKSRLLSDRFSAERPKGSFSTLEIQRTEQGDSAMYLCASSGTGTNEQYFGPGTRLTVT.

The CDR3 sequence: CASMMASSYNEQFF. The DNA for the CDR3 is TGTGCCAGCATGATGGCTAGTTCCTACAATGAGCAGTTCTTC. V gene TRBV2 combines with J gene TRBJ2-1; D unclear. The CDR3 has 14 amino acids. Germline CDR1 reads SNHLY; CDR2 reads FYNNEI. V lost 7 bases and J lost 1, with 11 bases in between.

The chain has TRBV11-3 and TRBJ2-2, with a tentative D call TRBD2 (5 bases). V was clipped by 5 bases and J by 1 base, with 8 bases between them. This CDR3 region has 14 residues. CDR1 SGHNT and CDR2 YENEEA come from the germline V gene. DNA for the CDR3: TGTGCCAGCAGCCCCGGAGGGAACACCGGGGAGCTGTTTTTT. Its translation: CASSPGGNTGELFF.

This rearrangement joins TRBV7-8 to TRBJ2-1; possibly TRBD2 for D (5 bases). The CDR3 is 13 amino acids. Per germline, CDR1 SGHVS and CDR2 FQNEAQ. V was cut by 5 bases and J by 3 bases, with 8 bases left in between. The CDR3 reads CASSRGRYNEQFF. CDR3 nucleotides: TGTGCCAGCAGCCGCGGGCGCTACAATGAGCAGTTCTTC.

J is TRBJ1-5 and V is TRBV3-1 (or the pseudogene TRBV3-2), with D possibly being TRBD1 (6 bases). Trimming took 5 bases from V and 9 from J, leaving 17 bases between them. The length of the CDR3 is 14 residues. Germline V lookup: CDR1 LGHDT, CDR2 YNNKEL (reference sequence). CDR3 region: CASSFGQSAGPQHF. The CDR3 bases are TGTGCCAGCAGCTTCGGACAGTCGGCAGGGCCCCAGCATTTT.

The gene calls are TRBV29-1 and TRBJ2-5; 7 nucleotides match TRBD1. The CDR3 loop spans 14 amino acids. After removal of 0 bases from V and 0 bases from J, the junction contained 1 base not matched to a gene. Germline V CDR1 and CDR2: SQVTM, ANQGSEA. DNA for the CDR3: TGCAGCGTTGAAGATACAGGGGACCAAGAGACCCAGTACTTC. As protein: CSVEDTGDQETQYF. Based on the CDR3 plus reference TRBV29-1 and TRBJ2-5, the full variable domain is SAVISQKPSRDICQRGTSLTIQCQVDSQVTMMFWYRQQPGQSLTLIATANQGSEATYESGFVIDKFPISRPNLTFSTLTVSNMSPEDSSIYLCSVEDTGDQETQYFGPGTRLLVL.

The CDR3 region has the DNA TGTGCCAGTAGTATAGGGAACAGGGCAATCAACTATGGCTACACCTTC. This gives the protein CASSIGNRAINYGYTF. The genes are TRBV19 and TRBJ1-2; D might be TRBD1 (6 bases). CDR1 LNHDA and CDR2 SQIVND come from the germline V gene (reference sequence). The V end lost 1 base, the J end lost 2 bases, and 14 bases lay between the germline ends. The CDR3 spans 16 residues.

V is TRBV7-2 and J is TRBJ2-3; tentative D call: TRBD2 (6 bases). V lost 3 bases and J 5 bases, leaving 12 bases between the germline ends. CDR1 is SGHTA, CDR2 FQGNSA, per germline. The CDR3 has 14 residues. CDR3 coding DNA: TGTGCCAGCAGCTTGTCGGGAGCAGTAGATACGCAGTATTTT. Protein sequence: CASSLSGAVDTQYF.

The V gene is TRBV29-1, the J gene TRBJ2-7, with D uncertain. The V gene's germline CDR1 is SQVTM and CDR2 ANQGSEA. Trimming pared 4 bases from V and 0 bases from J, leaving 10 bases between. This CDR3 spans 13 amino acids. CDR3 in amino acids: CSVAPGSSYEQYF. In DNA, the CDR3 is TGCAGCGTTGCCCCAGGCTCCTCCTACGAGCAGTACTTC.